The rows below give T cell receptor beta chains drawn from one sample of a study of T cell responses to AZD1222 COVID-19 vaccine. Assay: immunoSEQ multiplex PCR; the TCRdb copy retains only in-frame clones and omits some. The sample shows about 130,000 clones, more than 75% of them seen only once. This sample comprised peripheral blood, obtained on day 0 of AZD1222 vaccination. The receptors shown here come from an adult in good health. Both conserved end residues are part of each CDR3. Each record gives: clone size, J gene, V gene, D gene, CDR3 DNA, CDR3 protein. A D gene is named only where the DNA matches it firmly. Clone size appears in some rows only: once, few, many, or a class for an expanded clone.

>.|TRBJ2-3|TRBV5-1|.
TGCGCCAGCAGCTTGAGGTGGGGGGTGACAGATACGCAATATTTT
CASSLRWGVTDTQYF
>.|TRBJ2-6|TRBV5-1|.
TGCGCCAGCAGCTTGGACATCTCTTCACAAGTCCTGACTTTC
CASSLDISSQVLTF
>.|TRBJ2-1|TRBV19|TRBD2
TGTGCCAGTAGAGGACTAGCGGGGGGGGACTACAATGAGCAGTTCTTC
CASRGLAGGDYNEQFF
>.|TRBJ1-5|TRBV28|.
TGTGCCAGCAGTTTGCAGGCGAACCTTAATCAGCCCCAGCATTTT
CASSLQANLNQPQHF
>.|TRBJ2-5|TRBV11-1|TRBD2
TGTGCCAGCACCGACCCGCGGGGGGAGACCCAGTACTTC
CASTDPRGETQYF
>once|TRBJ2-7|TRBV4-1|TRBD2
TGCGCCAGCAGCCAAAGCGGGAGGGCCAGTTACGAACAGTACTTC
CASSQSGRASYEQYF
>.|TRBJ2-7|TRBV4-1|TRBD1
TGCGCCAGCAGCCCGAGACAGGGGACCACCTACGAGCAGTACTTC
CASSPRQGTTYEQYF
>once|TRBJ2-5|TRBV5-5|.
TGTGCCAGCAGCTCAGGAGTAACCTGGCGAGAGACCCAGTACTTC
CASSSGVTWRETQYF
>.|TRBJ2-2|TRBV6-5|.
TGTGCCAGCAGGGGACCCTTCACCCGGGCCGGGGAGCTGTTTTTT
CASRGPFTRAGELFF
>.|TRBJ1-2|TRBV3-1/TRBV3-2|TRBD1
TGTGCCAGCAGCCAAGCTGGGACAGGGTCCTATGGCTACACCTTC
CASSQAGTGSYGYTF
>.|TRBJ1-1|TRBV28|.
TGTGCCAGCAGTTTGCTCTGGGAGGCCACTGAAGCTTTCTTT
CASSLLWEATEAFF
>.|TRBJ1-2|TRBV29-1|.
TGCAGCGTTGAGGCAGGGGATGGCTACACCTTC
CSVEAGDGYTF
>.|TRBJ2-7|TRBV24-1|.
TGTGCCACCAGTGACTCCTCCAGGGACCTCTACGAGCAGTACTTC
CATSDSSRDLYEQYF
>.|TRBJ2-7|TRBV5-4|.
TGTGCCAGCAGCTTGGACCGTCACGAGCAGTACTTC
CASSLDRHEQYF
>.|TRBJ1-2|TRBV18|TRBD1
TGTGCCAGCTCACGGAAGACAGGGGTCGGTAACTATGGCTACACCTTC
CASSRKTGVGNYGYTF
>.|TRBJ2-7|TRBV6-5|.
TGTGCCAGCAGCCCGGGGGCCTTTTACGAGCAGTACTTC
CASSPGAFYEQYF